This T cell receptor beta chain was documented in a study of blood T cell repertoires in COVID-19. This clone is a singleton in its sample. CDR1 is LNHDA and CDR2 is SQIVND in the germline V gene (reference sequence). With V trimmed by 8 bases and J by 7 bases, 10 bases remained unmatched. This CDR3 spans 14 amino acids. Profiled with immunoSEQ multiplex PCR; TCRdb holds only in-frame clones, not every one. The repertoire includes more than 350,000 clones, 70% to 90% of them detected once, and over 9.5% sits in the top ten. The TCR was taken from a woman under 40 with COVID-19, enrolled during active disease. This chain uses TRBV19 with TRBJ2-7; 11 bases are shared with TRBD2. The sample comprised peripheral blood. The CDR3: CASSPLAGGGEQYF. In DNA form, the CDR3 reads TGTGCCAGTTCCCCTCTAGCGGGAGGCGGGGAGCAGTACTTC.